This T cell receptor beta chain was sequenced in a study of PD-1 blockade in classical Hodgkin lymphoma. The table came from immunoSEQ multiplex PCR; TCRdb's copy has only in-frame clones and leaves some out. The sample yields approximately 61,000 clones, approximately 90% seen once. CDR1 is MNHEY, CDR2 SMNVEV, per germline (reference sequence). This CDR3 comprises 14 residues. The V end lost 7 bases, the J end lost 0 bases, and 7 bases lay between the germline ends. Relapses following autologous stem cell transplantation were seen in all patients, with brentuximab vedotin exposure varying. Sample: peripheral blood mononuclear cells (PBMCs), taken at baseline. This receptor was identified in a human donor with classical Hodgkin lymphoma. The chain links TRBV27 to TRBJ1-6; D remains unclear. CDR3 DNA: TGTGCCAGCATGGGGAGCTCCTATAATTCACCCCTCCACTTT. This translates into CASMGSSYNSPLHF.